This T cell receptor beta chain was captured in a study of PD-L1 blockade in urothelial cancer (dated by TCRdb to 2016 to 2017). General notes on the study: All patients started therapy at some point between 2014 and 2016 and received atezolizumab 1,200 mg intravenously every 3 weeks. The study was an exploratory multi-omic analysis of somatic, immune and clinical correlates of response to PD-L1 blockade with atezolizumab in urothelial cancer. About 85% of the 29 patients were males with bladder-origin urothelial cancer, and about 60% of the roughly 29 reported a prior smoking history. In the same patients who had TCR sequencing, pretreatment tumors also underwent whole exome sequencing and RNA sequencing. An ECOG performance status of 0 or 1 was recorded for the patients, and 0 to 3 prior chemotherapy regimens had been received by the patients. Nine patients achieved durable clinical benefit and 20 did not. Pretreatment tumor samples and matched peripheral blood, collected serially before and after atezolizumab treatment, underwent TCR sequencing. Blood samples yielded a median of around 150,000 T cells and some 80,000 unique TCRs, with median clonality approximately 0.08. Pretreatment blood TCR-seq was available for 30 or so patients, at least one posttreatment blood collection was obtained for some 25 patients, and tumor TCR-seq was available for some 25 patients. Progression-free survival longer than 6 months counted as durable clinical benefit, and TCR features were additionally tested against both progression-free and overall survival. Blood samples were analyzed at two time points: 3 weeks after treatment start (second dose) and 6 weeks after treatment start.

Each PCR received spiked-in synthetic TCR analog templates so that absolute template abundance could be estimated from read counts. The immunoSEQ assay used bias-controlled V and J gene primers to amplify TCRbeta CDR3 regions from genomic DNA. Sequencing of rearranged TCRbeta segments was performed at approximately 20X coverage. As for how the authors treated the data: Clustering was used to correct sequencing errors, and CDR3s were annotated against IMGT so that V, D and J genes could be assigned. Downstream analyses used only productive TCRbeta rearrangements and left out out-of-frame or stop-codon sequences. To compute clonality, Shannon entropy was normalized by the log of the number of unique productive sequences and then subtracted from one. Fisher's exact test with Benjamini-Hochberg correction, using a cutoff of adjusted p below 0.01, was how clones that differed between time points or between blood and tumor were identified. TCRdb carries this immuneACCESS record with in-frame sequences only. Its versions omit some clonotypes, under half of them owing to an unresolved V gene in the studies checked, with the rest unexplained. V, J and clone size were drawn from that table, and D and trimming were deduced from the DNA. For this sample there are 15,000 to 20,000 clones; approximately 82% appear just once. About 1.8% of the sample belongs to the ten largest clones.

Study-wide findings and limitations: A pretreatment peripheral blood TCR clonality below the median was linked to improved progression-free and overall survival. Small sample size (n ≈ 28) and many exploratory analyses mean the results are intended to be hypothesis-generating. At 3 weeks after the start of treatment, tumor-associated TCR clones in peripheral blood had expanded more in patients with durable benefit (n ≈ 22, p = 0.022).

Per the publication, the time point label means: peripheral blood 6 weeks after treatment start. The cohort included about 29 patients with locally advanced or metastatic urothelial carcinoma who were treated at Memorial Sloan Kettering on a trial protocol. Peripheral blood mononuclear cells were collected pretreatment and during treatment, with between 1 and 8 total time points obtained per patient. The Qiagen DNeasy Blood extraction kit was used to purify genomic DNA from total PBMCs and tumor samples. PBMCs were collected pretreatment and during treatment, and were isolated and stored as previously described. According to the germline V gene, CDR1 reads SGHVS and CDR2 reads FQNEAQ. The trim is 2 bases for V and 4 bases for J, with a gap of 11 bases between the germline ends. The CDR3 runs 14 residues from the cysteine to the phenylalanine. Solely the CDR3 DNA is kept, with 42 bases framed from the first base.

For this clone: Its specific antigen is unknown. One base away there is no much larger clone; base qualities are not given.

The receptor was isolated from a man aged 50-60 years with urothelial cancer. The specimen was PBMCs, collected around atezolizumab (anti-PD-L1) treatment. The chain joins TRBV7-8 to TRBJ1-1, with the D gene call left open. The CDR3 loop reads CASSLPGGRTEAFF. Here is the DNA: TGTGCCAGCAGCTTACCAGGAGGACGCACTGAAGCTTTCTTT.